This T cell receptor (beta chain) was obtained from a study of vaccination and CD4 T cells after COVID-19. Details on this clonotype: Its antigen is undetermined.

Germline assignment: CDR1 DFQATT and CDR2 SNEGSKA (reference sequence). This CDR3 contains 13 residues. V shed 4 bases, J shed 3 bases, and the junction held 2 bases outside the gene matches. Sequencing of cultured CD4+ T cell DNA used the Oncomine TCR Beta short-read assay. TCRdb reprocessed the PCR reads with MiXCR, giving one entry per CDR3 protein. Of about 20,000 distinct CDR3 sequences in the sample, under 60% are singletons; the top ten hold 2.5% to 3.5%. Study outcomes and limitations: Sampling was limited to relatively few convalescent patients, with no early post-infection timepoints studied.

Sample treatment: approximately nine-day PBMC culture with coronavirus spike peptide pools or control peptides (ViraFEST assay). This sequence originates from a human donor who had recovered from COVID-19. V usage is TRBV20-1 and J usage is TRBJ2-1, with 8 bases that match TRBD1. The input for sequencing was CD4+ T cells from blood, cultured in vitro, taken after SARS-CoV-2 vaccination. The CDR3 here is CSAITGGYNEQFF. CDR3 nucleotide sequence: TGCAGTGCTATAACAGGGGGCTACAATGAGCAGTTCTTC.